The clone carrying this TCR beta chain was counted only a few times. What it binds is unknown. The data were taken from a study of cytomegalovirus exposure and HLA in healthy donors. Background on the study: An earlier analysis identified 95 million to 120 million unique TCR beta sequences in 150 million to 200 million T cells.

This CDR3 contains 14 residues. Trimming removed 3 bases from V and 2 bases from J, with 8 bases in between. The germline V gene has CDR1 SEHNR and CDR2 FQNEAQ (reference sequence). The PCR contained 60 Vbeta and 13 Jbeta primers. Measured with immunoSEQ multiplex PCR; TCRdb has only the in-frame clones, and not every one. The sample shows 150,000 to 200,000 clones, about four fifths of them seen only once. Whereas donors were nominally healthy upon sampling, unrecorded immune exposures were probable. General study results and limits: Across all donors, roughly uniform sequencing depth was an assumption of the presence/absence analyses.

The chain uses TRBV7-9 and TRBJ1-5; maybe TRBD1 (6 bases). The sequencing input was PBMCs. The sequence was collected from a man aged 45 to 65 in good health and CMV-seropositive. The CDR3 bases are TGTGCCAGCAGCTTCAAGGGGGGCAATCAGCCCCAGCATTTT. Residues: CASSFKGGNQPQHF.